The entry below gives a single T cell receptor beta chain sequence along with its context. Only a few counts were recorded for this clone. The antigen it binds to is not known. Base qualities are not provided; no much larger clone lies one nucleotide away. This CDR3 is also generated by other DNA sequences in the sample. The cohort was made up of under 800 healthy bone marrow donors. At the time of sampling, every cohort member was nominally healthy, though immune exposures that went unrecorded were likely present. The donor was CMV seronegative and belonged to the group of approximately 320 seronegative cohort members. Every donor gave a peripheral blood sample, and the peripheral blood mononuclear cells from that sample were used for TCR beta sequencing. Genomic DNA extraction from the blood cell samples was performed with the Qiagen DNeasy Blood Extraction Kit. The CDR3 runs 13 residues from the cysteine to the phenylalanine. This entry keeps only the CDR3 DNA: 39 bases, framed from base 1. Based on the germline V gene (reference sequence), the CDR1 and CDR2 sequences are LNHDA and SQIVND. At the junction V is shortened by 5 bases and J by 4 bases, with 9 bases in between.

These data belong to a study of cytomegalovirus exposure and HLA in healthy donors listed by TCRdb under 2017. Background for the entire study: In an earlier analysis of 450 to 750 of the donors, 276 Gb of sequence data and some 100 million unique TCR beta sequences from about 179 million T cells were reported. About 320 gigabases of sequencing data and 80 million or so unique TCR sequences were included in an early release covering about 700 HLA-typed donors. The genetic ancestry cluster associated with self-reported Caucasian donors included 81% of the roughly 390 genotyped donors. The study was designed to test whether signatures of past pathogen exposure could be identified by cataloging public T cell receptors. The T cell repertoires of around 670 subjects were profiled by immunosequencing and related to cytomegalovirus serostatus. In addition to the first cohort of around 670 subjects, a separate validation cohort of 120 different subjects was used. To predict cytomegalovirus infection status, the study combined high-throughput TCR immunosequencing, statistical association of individual TCRs with disease status, and machine learning. To study patterns of TCR occurrence, a later analysis re-analyzed previously published TCR beta repertoires from 666 donors and added high-resolution HLA genotyping. Rather than drawing on any new phenotypic data, the later analysis identified candidate immune exposures from TCR beta sequences and the way those sequences occurred across donors. To decide whether each TCR beta V gene segment behaved as functional or pseudogenic, an earlier analysis of some 600 of the donors relied on high-throughput TCR beta sequencing. Alongside the repertoire data, information on donor age, sex, ethnicity and CMV serostatus was compiled. A later genetic analysis used genome-wide SNP genotypes for about three fifths of the roughly 700 donors, treating that subset as a discovery cohort. Every repertoire in the discovery cohort had been generated on one and the same sequencing platform. HLA typing covered class I and class II loci at four-digit resolution. The number of typed donors differed by locus: about 620-630 for A, B, C, DRB1 and DQB1; some 500 for DQA1; some 610 for DPA1; and roughly 450 for DPB1. Four or five DR-DQ haplotypes were handled as single units for association and clustering, since linkage in the cohort was strong. On average, around 240,000 unique TCR beta nucleotide sequences were sequenced per donor among 398 genotyped donors of the cohort, with 15% to 20% of those sequences being non-productive.

The method was the immunoSEQ multiplex PCR assay. A mixture of 60 forward primers for TCR Vbeta segments and 13 reverse primers for TCR Jbeta segments was used in the multiplex PCR. A multiplex PCR assay on genomic DNA amplified the CDR3 region of rearranged TCR beta genes. Amplified TCR beta libraries were sequenced as 87-base-pair reads on the Illumina HiSeq System. In the source study's methods: A later analysis tallied approximately 87 million unique TCR beta chains across the 550 to 850 repertoires, and roughly 11 million of those chains were shared by two or more donors. Raw reads were error-corrected and collapsed into unique sequences with a nearest-neighbor algorithm that merged closely related sequences to remove PCR and sequencing errors. Alignment of CDR3 sequences to IMGT reference sequences was used to assign V, D and J gene segments. Each retained sequence needed at least a six-nucleotide match to both a V gene segment and a J gene segment. Rearrangements were called productive when the CDR3 lacked stop codons and stayed in frame with V and J; all others were non-productive. Following IMGT convention, CDR3 was defined as the stretch from the second conserved V-encoded cysteine to the conserved J-encoded phenylalanine. In an earlier analysis of more than 550 of the donors, sequences lacking an unambiguous match to a single V gene segment were excluded. In an earlier analysis of roughly 600 of the donors, a V segment was called functional when productive rearrangements were above 56.7%, and segregating when the standard deviation between donors exceeded 5%. To diagnose cytomegalovirus status from the catalog of TCR beta chain sequences, a statistical classification framework was built. A later analysis assigned V and J genes by comparing TCR nucleotide sequences with IMGT/GENE-DB human TR gene sequences. The TCRdist pipeline was used in a later analysis to assign CDR3 sequences and most-parsimonious VDJ recombination scenarios. In a later analysis, every TCR beta chain was defined by the combination of its CDR3 amino acid sequence and its V-gene family, and reads without a unique V-gene family were dropped. In a later analysis, fewer than 650 highly shared, low-generation-probability nucleotide sequences were removed to address suspected cross-contamination and a sequencing artifact. In a later analysis, a clonal expansion index for each public chain was calculated from normalized within-repertoire ranks of inferred template counts. In a later analysis, generation probabilities were computed with a VDJ recombination model fitted to out-of-frame rearrangements, and the resulting probabilities were checked against IGoR. A later analysis scored TCR-TCR, TCR-HLA and TCR-CMV co-occurrence with hypergeometric tests, applying a repertoire-size bias correction to TCR pairs. False discovery rates were estimated in a later analysis by permuting HLA or CMV assignments 20 times. In a later analysis, co-occurring TCRs were grouped using DBSCAN, with TCRdist sequence similarity added in when clustering inside HLA-allele-positive subsets. Repertoires with fewer than 30,000 or more than 120,000 public chains were left out of co-occurrence clustering, as were five repertoires with anomalous nucleotide sharing. This is the immuneACCESS table as TCRdb keeps it, with only in-frame sequences that have V and J called. A part of the clones is gone; compared with another copy, unresolved V genes explain less than half, and the rest is unexplained. V and J calls and clone size are given by that table; D and trimming were obtained from the DNA. The sample table holds roughly 130,000 clones, of which roughly two thirds were seen once. About 1.8% of the sample lies in the top ten.

Study-wide findings and limitations: Most TCR sequences were observed very rarely across donors, whereas some public TCRs were present in many individuals. Correlated functional status among segregating V segments might be attributable to linkage disequilibrium, but an unknown experimental factor could not be ruled out. A later analysis reported that several top co-occurrence clusters appeared linked to parvovirus B19, influenza, CMV and Epstein-Barr virus. According to a later genetic analysis, donors in an Asian-associated ancestry cluster had fewer N-insertions in productive TCRs than the approximately 670-donor mean. The classifier was reported to diagnose cytomegalovirus status with high specificity and sensitivity in both the original and validation cohorts. At a false discovery rate of 0.05, a later analysis linked roughly 17,000 TCR beta sequences to specific HLA alleles. A total of fewer than 200 TCR beta chains were listed by the study as associated with cytomegalovirus. Compared with equally common non-associated chains, HLA-associated TCR beta chains in a later analysis were more clonally expanded and had lower generation probabilities. In an earlier analysis of some 500 of the donors, most TCR beta V segments appeared in productive rearrangements about 87% or about 30% of the time, broadly matching IMGT annotations. The authors suggested that the approach could potentially be extended to other disease states and immunological phenotypes. Most CMV-associated TCR beta chains appeared to be HLA-restricted in a later analysis, and the HLA associations seemed to be driven largely by CMV exposure. A further reported finding was that TCR beta sequences accurately predicted the HLA-A and HLA-B alleles for most subjects in the first cohort. According to a later analysis, TCR association rates differed among HLA loci, with DRB1 alleles showing the most associated TCRs and HLA-C alleles showing the fewest. Because counts were too low, about 18 rarely observed V segments, including chromosome 9 orphons, were excluded from the earlier analysis of 587 of the donors. The cohort was sequenced for TCR beta chains only, and without alpha or paired-chain data the features that could be detected were limited. Roughly uniform sequencing depth across donors was assumed in presence/absence analyses, although this assumption may not hold. The sequencing pipeline was judged likely to have produced a cluster of highly shared sequence variants as a technical artifact. Immune exposure information for the cohort was limited to CMV serostatus. In a later genetic analysis, a missense DCLRE1C variant was associated with V-gene and J-gene trimming of TCR beta chains, and the association was replicated in an independent cohort. Some IMGT-functional V segments, including TRBV6-2 and TRBV6-3, could not be distinguished by the 87-base-pair reads and were therefore excluded. Because some donors lacked HLA typing at each locus, the association tests relied only on the typed subset. When HLA alleles, especially DR and DQ, strongly co-occurred, TCR associations were difficult to assign to individual alleles. Three of the identified cytomegalovirus-associated TCR beta chains were confirmed in vitro to be specific for cytomegalovirus antigens.

This TCR derives from a male donor in good health and CMV-seronegative. The sample comprised PBMCs. In this chain, TRBV19 is recombined with TRBJ1-5; TRBD1 might be the D gene, on 6 matching bases. The bases are TGTGCCAGTAGTCCAGGGGTAAATCAGCCCCAGCATTTT. This gives the protein CASSPGVNQPQHF.